The clone carrying this T cell receptor beta chain was picked up a small number of times. As yet, its antigen is unknown. This sample stems from a study of T cells in Graves' hyperthyroidism and ophthalmopathy. Researchers took RNA transcripts and amplified the TCR beta CDR3 regions from them. Initially, a first-round RT-PCR of the TCR CDR3 employed the HTBI primer set. MiXCR was run by TCRdb on the multiplex PCR reads, yielding one entry per CDR3 protein. The sample contains more than 300,000 distinct CDR3 sequences, 11% to 15% of which appear only once. Study outcomes and limitations: The model's output predicted ophthalmopathy at a median of 6.5 months prior to onset.

This CDR3 spans 17 amino acids. Per germline, CDR1 MDHEN and CDR2 SYDVKM. With 6 bases clipped from V and 5 bases from J, the junction kept 10 bases outside the gene matches. The sequence was obtained from a woman aged 25 to 39 with Graves' hyperthyroidism. V gene TRBV28 combines with J gene TRBJ2-3; 14 bases line up with TRBD2. The sample consisted of blood. Here the CDR3 reads CASSPGLAGEGVDTQYF. CDR3 nucleotide sequence: TGTGCCAGCAGCCCGGGACTAGCGGGAGAGGGTGTAGATACGCAGTATTTT.